Listed here are 25 T cell receptor beta chains from one sample, sequenced in a study of CD8 T cells in Susac syndrome. It was with random hexamers that 0.5 to 1 ug RNA was reverse transcribed. TCRdb processed the immunoSEQ multiplex PCR reads anew with MiXCR; each CDR3 protein has one entry. The profile covers some 120,000 distinct CDR3 sequences, with 80% to 95% appearing a single time and roughly 0.32% taken by the ten largest. Material: CD8+ T cells from PBMCs. The receptors originated from a human donor with multiple sclerosis.

Only one count was recorded for this clonotype. J is TRBJ1-2 and V is TRBV27; maybe TRBD1 (5 bases). The CDR3 consists of 13 residues. V gave up 6 bases and J gave up 8 bases, with 16 bases separating them. Germline V gives CDR1 MNHEY, CDR2 SMNVEV (reference sequence). The CDR3 here is CASSSDRVNGYTF. The DNA of the CDR3 is TGTGCCAGCAGCTCCGACAGAGTGAACGGCTACACCTTC.

This chain joins TRBV7-9 and TRBJ2-3; D is undetermined. CDR1 and CDR2 (germline): SEHNR, FQNEAQ (reference sequence). This CDR3 comprises 14 residues. V lost 5 bases and J lost 1, with 10 bases in between. The CDR3 region is CASSLLMGTDTQYF. The CDR3 coding sequence is TGTGCCAGCAGCCTACTCATGGGCACAGATACGCAGTATTTT.

This clonotype occurred once. This sequence joins TRBV7-9 and TRBJ2-1; a weak D match, TRBD1 (7 bases). Trimming cost V 4 bases and J 10 bases, with 17 bases left between them. The CDR3 is made up of 14 amino acids. Germline-derived CDR1 and CDR2 are SEHNR and FQNEAQ (reference sequence). The CDR3 bases are TGTGCCAGCAGCTCCGTCAGGGGGGCGATGGAGCAGTTCTTC. Residues: CASSSVRGAMEQFF.

The chain uses TRBV19 and TRBJ2-7; D is uncertain. Trimming pared 3 bases from V and 0 bases from J, leaving 6 bases between. CDR1 and CDR2 (germline): LNHDA, SQIVND (reference sequence). The CDR3 is 13 residues long. The CDR3 nucleotides are TGTGCCAGTAGTATCTTTGGCTCCTACGAGCAGTACTTC. Residues: CASSIFGSYEQYF.

The V gene is TRBV27, the J gene TRBJ2-7; D perhaps matches TRBD1 (7 bases). Germline assignment: CDR1 MNHEY and CDR2 SMNVEV (reference sequence). The CDR3 is 15 amino acids. The ends were cut back, 7 bases at V and 3 bases at J, with 19 bases in the middle. CDR3 DNA: TGTGCCAGCACTAGGTACGCGGGACAGCTCTACGAGCAGTACTTC. This translates into CASTRYAGQLYEQYF.

J is TRBJ2-1 and V is TRBV3-1; TRBD2 matches 9 bases. The germline gives CDR1 LGHDT, CDR2 YNNKEL (reference sequence). This CDR3 comprises 19 residues. Losses at the gene ends were 2 bases for V and 2 bases for J; bases not matched to a gene: 13. The CDR3 sequence: CASSQPAGGGVPPYNEQFF. CDR3 DNA: TGTGCCAGCAGCCAACCGGCTGGCGGGGGGGTTCCCCCCTACAATGAGCAGTTCTTC.

J is TRBJ1-6 and V is TRBV7-9, with 7 bases that match TRBD1. The CDR3 sequence is 17 residues long. The V and J ends lost 4 bases and 0 bases, in that order; junction bases with no gene match: 6. Germline V gene sequence: CDR1 SEHNR, CDR2 FQNEAQ (reference sequence). CDR3 sequence: CASSSPRDSSYNSPLHF. CDR3 nucleotides: TGTGCCAGCAGCTCCCCACGGGACAGCTCCTATAATTCACCCCTCCACTTT.

The chain employs TRBV10-3 and TRBJ2-7; 8 positions agree with TRBD2. V shed 6 bases and J 0 bases; nucleotides not matched to a gene: 10. From germline, CDR1 is ENHRY and CDR2 SYGVKD. CDR3 length equals 16 residues. CDR3 DNA sequence: TGTGCCATCAGCCCCGGGGAGCGGGGGAGCTCCTACGAGCAGTACTTC. It codes for CAISPGERGSSYEQYF.

V usage is TRBV4-1 and J usage is TRBJ2-2; 11 bases map to TRBD2. Trimming cost V 6 bases and J 3 bases; bases outside gene matches: 0. The CDR3 is 14 amino acids. In germline, CDR1 is MGHRA, CDR2 YSYEKL. CDR3 sequence reads: CASRLAGDTGELFF. The CDR3 bases are TGCGCCAGCAGACTAGCGGGAGACACCGGGGAGCTGTTTTTT.

The gene calls are TRBV12-5 and TRBJ1-1, with D perhaps TRBD1 (5 bases). Germline V gene data show CDR1 as LGHNT and CDR2 as FRNRAP. The CDR3 spans 12 residues. V was trimmed by 5 bases and J by 8 bases, leaving 12 bases between them. CDR3 residues: CASGPRVGEAFF. CDR3 nucleotides: TGTGCTAGTGGTCCCAGGGTCGGAGAAGCTTTCTTT. The entire variable domain, with the rest obtained from reference TRBV12-5 and TRBJ1-1, is as follows: DARVTQTPRHKVTEMGQEVTMRCQPILGHNTVFWYRQTMMQGLELLAYFRNRAPLDDSGMPKDRFSAEMPDATLATLKIQPSEPRDSAVYFCASGPRVGEAFFGQGTRLTVV.

This sequence joins TRBV7-2 and TRBJ1-2; D is ambiguous. Trimming cost V 5 bases and J 7 bases, with 17 bases left between them. The CDR3 runs 14 residues. Germline-derived CDR1 and CDR2 are SGHTA and FQGNSA. This chain's CDR3 is CASSLYAGRRGYTF. CDR3 bases: TGTGCCAGCAGCCTCTACGCGGGGAGGCGTGGCTACACCTTC.

The chain combines TRBV20-1 with TRBJ2-7; D unresolved. Germline V gene lookup returns CDR1 DFQATT and CDR2 SNEGSKA (reference sequence). V shed 0 bases and J shed 0 bases, with 18 bases lying between them. This CDR3 spans 17 amino acids. The CDR3 DNA reads TGCAGTGCTAGAGATGTAGTAAGGGCTAATAGCTCCTACGAGCAGTACGTC. Residues: CSARDVVRANSSYEQYV.

The CDR3 loop reads CASSNRSLNPGNTIYF. The CDR3 DNA reads TGTGCCAGCAGCAACCGGTCCCTCAACCCTGGAAACACCATATATTTT. J is TRBJ1-3 and V is TRBV6-1, with unresolved D. This CDR3 is 16 amino acids long. The V end lost 6 bases, the J end lost 2 bases, and 17 bases lay between the germline ends. The germline gives CDR1 MNHNS, CDR2 SASEGT.

The CDR3 protein is CASSQDPGRRDEQYF. The CDR3 DNA sequence: TGCGCCAGCAGCCAAGATCCAGGGCGCCGGGACGAGCAGTACTTC. The chain recombines TRBV4-1 with TRBJ2-7; possible D gene TRBD1, 5 bases. This CDR3 comprises 15 residues. Trimming stripped 0 bases from V and 5 bases from J, with 14 bases between. Germline V CDR1 and CDR2: MGHRA, YSYEKL.

The J gene is TRBJ2-7, the V gene TRBV12-3 or TRBV12-4; D is perhaps TRBD1 (6 bases). The ends were cut back, 2 bases at V and 5 bases at J, with 19 bases in the middle. The CDR3 is made up of 16 amino acids. CDR3 DNA sequence: TGTGCCAGCAGTTTATATTCTGGGACAAGGGGCCACGAGCAGTACTTC. It is translated as CASSLYSGTRGHEQYF.

The chain joins TRBV15 to TRBJ2-7, with D unclear. Germline V gene data show CDR1 as LNHNV and CDR2 as YYDKDF (reference sequence). The CDR3 has 13 amino acids. Trimming shortened V by 0 bases and J by 7 bases, and 10 bases separated the two germline ends. The CDR3 DNA follows: TGTGCCACCAGCAGAGATTTAACGGATGAGCAGTACTTC. Amino acids: CATSRDLTDEQYF.

The rearrangement uses TRBV27 and TRBJ2-5; possible D gene TRBD1, 8 bases. The CDR3 consists of 14 residues. V lost 2 bases to trimming and J lost 5 bases, with 12 bases between them. From germline, CDR1 is MNHEY and CDR2 SMNVEV (reference sequence). The CDR3 DNA reads TGTGCCAGCAGTTTAAACAGGGGGGGGGAGACCCAGTACTTC. Encoded protein: CASSLNRGGETQYF.

The J gene is TRBJ2-1, the V gene TRBV7-9; 11 bases agree with TRBD2. V shed 6 bases and J 4 bases; nucleotides not matched to a gene: 5. Germline V gene data show CDR1 as SEHNR and CDR2 as FQNEAQ (reference sequence). The CDR3 consists of 15 residues. CDR3 sequence reads: CASRSGTSGYNEQFF. The DNA for the CDR3 is TGTGCCAGCAGGTCCGGGACTAGCGGTTACAATGAGCAGTTCTTC.

CDR3 DNA: TGCAGTGCTAGGGGACTACCGTGGGAGCAGTACTTC. It translates to CSARGLPWEQYF. The chain couples TRBV20-1 to TRBJ2-7, with 7 bases lining up with TRBD2. The trim removed 3 bases at V and 7 bases at J, leaving 6 bases unmatched. The CDR3 contains 12 residues. Germline loops: CDR1 DFQATT, CDR2 SNEGSKA (reference sequence).

This clonotype showed up just once. The chain joins TRBV24-1 to TRBJ2-2; TRBD1 matches 7 bases. The V segment lost 4 bases and the J segment 6 bases; nucleotides outside the gene matches: 4. The CDR3 has 14 amino acids. Germline lookup yields CDR1 KGHDR and CDR2 SFDVKD. In DNA, the CDR3 is TGTGCCACCAGTGAGACAGGGTGGGCCGGGGAGCTGTTTTTT. Residues: CATSETGWAGELFF.

V usage is TRBV6-5 and J usage is TRBJ1-1, with 9 positions matching TRBD1. V lost 8 bases and J lost 0; bases outside the gene matches: 1. Germline V gene sequence: CDR1 MNHEY, CDR2 SVGAGI. The CDR3 is 13 residues long. CDR3 in amino acids: CASGQGMNTEAFF. CDR3 nucleotides: TGTGCCAGCGGACAGGGGATGAACACTGAAGCTTTCTTT.

This clonotype showed up just once. The V gene is TRBV12-3 or TRBV12-4, the J gene TRBJ2-5; D may match TRBD1 or TRBD2 (6 bases each). V gave up 6 bases and J gave up 1 base, with 12 bases separating them. The CDR3 covers 14 residues. The CDR3 region is CASRYGGIQETQYF. The DNA for the CDR3 is TGTGCCAGCAGGTACGGGGGCATCCAAGAGACCCAGTACTTC.

The count of this clonotype is one. The chain joins TRBV7-6 to TRBJ2-7, with D unclear. V was cut by 5 bases and J by 6 bases, with 17 bases left in between. In germline, CDR1 is SGHVS, CDR2 FNYEAQ. This CDR3 is built from 14 residues. The CDR3 region has the DNA TGTGCCAGCAGCCCCATGACATCCCCCCTCGAGCAGTACTTC. Protein: CASSPMTSPLEQYF.

This chain uses TRBV15 with TRBJ2-5; TRBD2 aligns across 7 bases. Germline values: CDR1 LNHNV, CDR2 YYDKDF (reference sequence). The CDR3 sequence is 15 residues long. V lost 3 bases to trimming and J lost 0 bases; unmatched junction nucleotides: 4. CDR3: CATSRAGEYQETQYF. The CDR3 DNA follows: TGTGCCACCAGCAGGGCGGGGGAGTACCAAGAGACCCAGTACTTC.

The CDR3 sequence is CASSLEAAGGDTQYF. CDR3 DNA: TGTGCCAGCAGCTTAGAGGCGGCCGGGGGAGATACGCAGTATTTT. The chain couples TRBV7-6 to TRBJ2-3; D might be TRBD2 (6 bases). V was pared by 1 base and J by 5 bases, with 13 bases between. Per the germline V gene, CDR1 is SGHVS and CDR2 is FNYEAQ. The CDR3 totals 15 residues.